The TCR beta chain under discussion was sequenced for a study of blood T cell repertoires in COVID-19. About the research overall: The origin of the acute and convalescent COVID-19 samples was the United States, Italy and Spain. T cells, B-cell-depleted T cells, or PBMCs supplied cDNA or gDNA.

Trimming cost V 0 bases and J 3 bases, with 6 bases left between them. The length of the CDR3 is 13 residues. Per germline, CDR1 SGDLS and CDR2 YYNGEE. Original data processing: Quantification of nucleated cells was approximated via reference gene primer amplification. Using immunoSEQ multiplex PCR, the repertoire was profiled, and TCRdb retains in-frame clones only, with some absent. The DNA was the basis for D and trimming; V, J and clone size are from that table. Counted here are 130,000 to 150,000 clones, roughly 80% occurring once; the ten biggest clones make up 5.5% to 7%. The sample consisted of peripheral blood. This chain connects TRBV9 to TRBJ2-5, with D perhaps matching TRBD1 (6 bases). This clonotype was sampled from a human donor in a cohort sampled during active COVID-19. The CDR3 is CASSVDREETQYF. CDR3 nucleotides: TGTGCCAGCAGCGTAGACAGGGAAGAGACCCAGTACTTC.